A selection of T cell receptor beta chains follows, all from one sample in a study of blood T cell repertoires in COVID-19. Sequenced by immunoSEQ multiplex PCR; TCRdb stores in-frame clones only, minus some. The table lists hundreds of thousands of clones, about 85% of them singletons. The sequencing sample was made of peripheral blood. Receptors were obtained from a young man with active or convalescent COVID-19. CDR3s include the opening cysteine and the closing phenylalanine or tryptophan. The order of the fields is V gene, clone size, J gene, D gene, CDR3 protein, CDR3 DNA. D genes are given only for firm matches. Where a row states a size, it is once, few, many or the class of an expanded clone; other rows omit it.

TRBV28	.	TRBJ2-6	.	CASSPMGRRGGALGANVLTF	TGTGCCAGCAGTCCGATGGGCCGGAGGGGGGGAGCACTTGGGGCCAACGTCCTGACTTTC
TRBV9	once	TRBJ2-2	TRBD1	CASSVDGQVSPGELFF	TGTGCCAGCAGCGTAGACGGACAGGTATCACCCGGGGAGCTGTTTTTT
TRBV25-1	.	TRBJ1-1	.	CASSVEGAGWNTEAFF	TGTGCCAGCAGTGTCGAAGGGGCGGGGTGGAACACTGAAGCTTTCTTT
TRBV7-6	.	TRBJ1-4	.	CASSGGTENEKLFF	TGTGCCAGCAGCGGGGGGACCGAGAATGAAAAACTGTTTTTT
TRBV28	.	TRBJ1-2	.	CATSANYGYTF	TGTGCCACCTCAGCTAACTATGGCTACACCTTC
TRBV27	.	TRBJ2-2	.	CASSWGRGTGELFF	TGTGCCAGCAGTTGGGGCAGGGGCACCGGGGAGCTGTTTTTT
TRBV24-1	.	TRBJ2-2	TRBD1	CATRGTGETGELFF	TGTGCCACCAGAGGGACAGGGGAAACCGGGGAGCTGTTTTTT
TRBV4-3	.	TRBJ1-2	.	CASSQDDRKFSGYTF	TGCGCCAGCAGCCAAGACGACAGGAAATTTAGTGGCTACACCTTC
TRBV15	few	TRBJ1-3	.	CATSSQGGDGNTIYF	TGTGCCACCAGCTCCCAGGGAGGGGATGGAAACACCATATATTTT
TRBV5-6	.	TRBJ2-5	TRBD2	CASSPLAGSGEETQYF	TGTGCCAGCAGCCCCCTAGCGGGGTCGGGAGAAGAGACCCAGTACTTC
TRBV24-1	.	TRBJ1-2	.	CATSTRGSWGYTF	TGTGCCACCAGCACCAGGGGTTCCTGGGGCTACACCTTC
TRBV5-4	.	TRBJ2-7	.	CASSLAGTGPYEQYF	TGTGCCAGCAGCTTGGCGGGTACAGGTCCCTACGAGCAGTACTTC
TRBV28	.	TRBJ1-4	.	CASSGGGRATNEKLFF	TGTGCCAGCAGTGGGGGGGGAAGGGCAACTAATGAAAAACTGTTTTTT
TRBV6-6	.	TRBJ2-3	.	CASEYDTDTQYF	TGTGCCAGCGAGTACGACACAGATACGCAGTATTTT
TRBV12-2	.	TRBJ2-2	.	CASRSRLATGELFF	TGTGCAAGTCGCTCCCGACTAGCGACCGGGGAGCTGTTTTTT
TRBV7-2	.	TRBJ2-1	.	CASRAPGVRYNEQFF	TGTGCCAGCAGAGCACCGGGAGTTCGCTACAATGAGCAGTTCTTC
TRBV4-3	.	TRBJ1-2	.	CASSQDHRGAEYGYTF	TGCGCCAGCAGCCAAGATCATCGGGGGGCAGAGTATGGCTACACCTTC
TRBV28	once	TRBJ1-5	TRBD1	CASSFRHHRGNQPQHF	TGTGCCAGCAGTTTCCGCCATCACAGGGGGAATCAGCCCCAGCATTTT
TRBV13	.	TRBJ2-7	.	CASSPRLIHYEQYF	TGTGCCAGCAGTCCGAGACTGATCCACTACGAGCAGTACTTC
TRBV29-1	.	TRBJ1-4	TRBD1	CSVEDEGQGREKLFF	TGCAGCGTTGAAGATGAGGGACAGGGACGCGAAAAACTGTTTTTT
TRBV27	.	TRBJ2-1	TRBD2	CASSFFGGGSYNEQFF	TGTGCCAGCAGTTTTTTCGGGGGGGGTTCCTACAATGAGCAGTTCTTC
TRBV7-9	.	TRBJ1-5	.	CASSLAGGNQPQHF	TGTGCCAGCAGCTTAGCAGGGGGCAATCAGCCCCAGCATTTT
TRBV21-1	once	TRBJ1-3	.	CASSKEDRGLSRENTIYF	TGTGCCAGCAGCAAAGAGGATCGGGGACTCTCTCGGGAAAACACCATATATTTT